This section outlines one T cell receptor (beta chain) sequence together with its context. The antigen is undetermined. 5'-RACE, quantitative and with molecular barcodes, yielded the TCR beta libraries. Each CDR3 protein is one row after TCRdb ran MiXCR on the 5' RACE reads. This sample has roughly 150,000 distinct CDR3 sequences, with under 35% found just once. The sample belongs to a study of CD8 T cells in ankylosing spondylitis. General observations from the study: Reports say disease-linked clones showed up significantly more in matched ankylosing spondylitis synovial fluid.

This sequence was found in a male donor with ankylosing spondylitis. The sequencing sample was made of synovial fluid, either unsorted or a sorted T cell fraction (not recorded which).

CDR3: CASSLALGGYEQYF. DNA for the CDR3: TGCGCCAGCAGCTTGGCCCTTGGGGGCTACGAGCAGTACTTC. This chain joins TRBV5-1 and TRBJ2-7; D possibly matches TRBD1 or TRBD2 (5 bases each). Looked up from germline, CDR1 is SGHRS and CDR2 is YFSETQ. Trimming took 0 bases from V and 3 from J, leaving 10 bases between them. The CDR3 runs to 14 residues.